The rows below give T cell receptor beta chains drawn from one sample of a study of blood T cell repertoires in COVID-19. TCRdb's copy holds only in-frame clones and misses some; the assay was immunoSEQ multiplex PCR. The sample lists 300,000 to 450,000 clones, approximately 90% occurring once. Sequencing input: PBMCs or T cells enriched from blood (not recorded which). Every receptor here comes from a woman younger than 35 who had recovered from COVID-19. CDR3s include the opening cysteine and the closing phenylalanine or tryptophan. The D gene is left open where the match is weak. The listing skips clone size in some rows; elsewhere it reads once, few, many or a size class.

size | J | length | D | V | CDR3 | DNA
NA | TRBJ1-2 | 17 | TRBD1 | TRBV27 | CASSLSGTGKAWSGYTF | TGTGCCAGCAGTTTATCGGGGACAGGAAAGGCCTGGAGTGGCTACACCTTC
NA | TRBJ2-7 | 15 | NA | TRBV4-3 | CASSQAARDHGGQYF | TGCGCCAGCAGCCAGGCGGCCCGGGATCACGGGGGGCAGTACTTC
NA | TRBJ2-4 | 22 | TRBD2 | TRBV6-2/TRBV6-3 | CASSPRPGLAGAMSPAKNIQYF | TGTGCCAGCAGCCCGCGGCCGGGACTAGCGGGGGCCATGTCGCCAGCCAAAAACATTCAGTACTTC
NA | TRBJ1-5 | 15 | NA | TRBV5-6 | CASSIAGNSNQPQHF | TGTGCCAGCAGCATTGCAGGGAATAGCAATCAGCCCCAGCATTTT
NA | TRBJ2-3 | 15 | NA | TRBV5-4 | CASSFGQGGTDTQYF | TGTGCCAGCAGCTTTGGGCAGGGAGGTACAGATACGCAGTATTTT
NA | TRBJ2-1 | 15 | NA | TRBV5-1 | CASRQRSARDNEQFF | TGCGCCAGCAGGCAAAGGAGCGCTCGGGACAATGAGCAGTTCTTC
NA | TRBJ2-3 | 13 | TRBD2 | TRBV10-3 | CAITSGGTDTQYF | TGTGCCATCACCAGCGGGGGCACAGATACGCAGTATTTT
NA | TRBJ2-7 | 14 | NA | TRBV7-9 | CASSLPHRDYEQYF | TGTGCCAGCAGCTTACCTCACAGGGACTACGAGCAGTACTTC
NA | TRBJ1-5 | 15 | NA | TRBV3-1/TRBV3-2 | CASSQEAGLNQPQHF | TGTGCCAGCAGCCAAGAGGCAGGGTTGAATCAGCCCCAGCATTTT
few | TRBJ1-1 | 14 | NA | TRBV5-1 | CASSLAQQNTEAFF | TGCGCCAGCAGCTTGGCACAGCAGAACACTGAAGCTTTCTTT
NA | TRBJ2-3 | 16 | TRBD1 | TRBV3-1/TRBV3-2 | CASSPLQGAFTDTQYF | TGTGCCAGCAGCCCATTACAGGGGGCTTTCACAGATACGCAGTATTTT
once | TRBJ1-1 | 13 | TRBD1 | TRBV2 | CASSRGENTEAFF | TGTGCCAGCAGCAGGGGGGAGAACACTGAAGCTTTCTTT
NA | TRBJ2-3 | 11 | NA | TRBV12-3/TRBV12-4 | CASSPADTQYF | TGTGCCAGCAGTCCCGCAGATACGCAGTATTTT
few | TRBJ2-7 | 15 | NA | TRBV2 | CASRSGGKSGHEQYF | TGTGCCAGCAGGTCAGGGGGGAAGTCCGGCCACGAGCAGTACTTC
NA | TRBJ1-5 | 14 | NA | TRBV23-1 | CASSQPLDSQPQHF | TGCGCCAGCAGTCAACCGTTGGACAGCCAGCCCCAGCATTTT
NA | TRBJ1-1 | 13 | TRBD1 | TRBV5-5 | CASSHGTANEAFF | TGTGCCAGCAGCCACGGGACAGCCAATGAAGCTTTCTTT
few | TRBJ1-1 | 14 | NA | TRBV30 | CAWSKNSMNTEAFF | TGTGCCTGGAGCAAGAACTCCATGAACACTGAAGCTTTCTTT
NA | TRBJ2-1 | 16 | NA | TRBV6-4 | CASSDSRGAGTLEQFF | TGTGCCAGCAGTGACTCTCGCGGGGCAGGGACCCTTGAGCAGTTCTTC
NA | TRBJ1-2 | 19 | TRBD1 | TRBV4-1 | CASSRKEGNPDRGNYGYTF | TGCGCCAGCAGCCGGAAAGAGGGTAATCCGGACAGGGGCAACTATGGCTACACCTTC
once | TRBJ2-2 | 16 | NA | TRBV9 | CASSVDPDSYTGELFF | TGTGCCAGCAGCGTAGACCCGGACAGCTACACCGGGGAGCTGTTTTTT
once | TRBJ2-6 | 16 | NA | TRBV9 | CASSIQSVRGANVLTF | TGTGCCAGCAGCATTCAATCCGTGCGCGGGGCCAACGTCCTGACTTTC
NA | TRBJ2-7 | 12 | TRBD1 | TRBV6-2/TRBV6-3 | CASSTTGEEQYF | TGTGCCAGCAGTACGACAGGGGAGGAGCAGTACTTC
NA | TRBJ2-3 | 21 | NA | TRBV28 | CASSFIGQSNSWTAVPDTQYF | TGTGCCAGCAGTTTCATAGGCCAATCAAACTCCTGGACAGCCGTCCCCGATACGCAGTATTTT
NA | TRBJ2-3 | 17 | TRBD2 | TRBV6-2/TRBV6-3 | CASSYPSSGGNTDTQYF | TGTGCCAGCAGTTACCCTTCTAGCGGGGGGAACACAGATACGCAGTATTTT
NA | TRBJ1-3 | 15 | TRBD1 | TRBV7-2 | CASSQVTGGRNTIYF | TGTGCCAGCAGCCAAGTGACAGGGGGGAGAAACACCATATATTTT
NA | TRBJ1-6 | 16 | TRBD1 | TRBV5-8 | CASSRDRGIPNSPLHF | TGTGCCAGCAGCCGTGACAGGGGTATCCCAAATTCACCCCTCCACTTT
few | TRBJ1-2 | 16 | NA | TRBV9 | CASSADQIGQYYGYTF | TGTGCCAGCAGCGCTGACCAAATCGGACAGTACTATGGCTACACCTTC
NA | TRBJ1-1 | 14 | NA | TRBV19 | CASSNTGLNTEAFF | TGTGCCAGTAGCAACACAGGGCTGAACACTGAAGCTTTCTTT
NA | TRBJ1-1 | 18 | NA | TRBV5-4 | CASSLGRGSQGRDTEAFF | TGTGCCAGCAGCTTGGGAAGGGGGAGCCAGGGCAGGGACACTGAAGCTTTCTTT
NA | TRBJ2-7 | 15 | TRBD1 | TRBV28 | CASSPPGQGGYEQYF | TGTGCCAGCAGTCCCCCGGGACAGGGGGGGTACGAGCAGTACTTC
NA | TRBJ1-3 | 15 | NA | TRBV4-1 | CASSQTISSGNTIYF | TGCGCCAGCAGCCAAACTATCAGCTCTGGAAACACCATATATTTT
once | TRBJ1-1 | 15 | NA | TRBV7-2 | CASSLAGAANTEAFF | TGTGCCAGCAGCTTAGCGGGGGCAGCGAACACTGAAGCTTTCTTT
once | TRBJ1-2 | 14 | NA | TRBV7-9 | CASSSSTGPYGYTF | TGTGCCAGCAGCTCGTCGACAGGCCCCTATGGCTACACCTTC
NA | TRBJ2-7 | 13 | NA | TRBV9 | CASSRGASYEQYF | TGTGCCAGCAGTCGGGGGGCCTCCTACGAGCAGTACTTC
few | TRBJ1-2 | 16 | TRBD1 | TRBV10-3 | CAISDPDRGSNYGYTF | TGTGCCATCAGTGATCCCGACAGGGGGTCTAACTATGGCTACACCTTC
NA | TRBJ1-6 | 14 | NA | TRBV30 | CAWRRSGESSPLHF | TGTGCCTGGAGGCGATCCGGGGAGAGTTCACCCCTCCACTTT
NA | TRBJ2-7 | 15 | TRBD1 | TRBV27 | CASSLSGGWGYEQYF | TGTGCCAGCAGTTTATCAGGGGGCTGGGGTTACGAGCAGTACTTC
NA | TRBJ2-5 | 16 | TRBD1 | TRBV5-4 | CASSSTGQGKGETQYF | TGTGCCAGCAGCTCCACAGGACAGGGGAAAGGAGAGACCCAGTACTTC
NA | TRBJ2-5 | 15 | TRBD2 | TRBV7-3 | CASSLSGGPQETQYF | TGTGCCAGCAGCTTAAGCGGGGGGCCCCAAGAGACCCAGTACTTC
NA | TRBJ2-7 | 19 | TRBD2 | TRBV10-3 | CAISESLRTSGLSSYEQYF | TGTGCCATCAGTGAGTCTCTTAGGACTAGCGGGTTAAGCTCCTACGAGCAGTACTTC
NA | TRBJ1-1 | 16 | TRBD1 | TRBV2 | CASSVPGQGANTEAFF | TGTGCCAGCAGTGTCCCGGGACAGGGGGCGAACACTGAAGCTTTCTTT
NA | TRBJ1-5 | 15 | TRBD1 | TRBV13 | CASSLGGTDNQPQHF | TGTGCCAGCAGCTTAGGAGGGACAGACAATCAGCCCCAGCATTTT
NA | TRBJ1-1 | 18 | TRBD1 | TRBV4-1 | CASSQDGRQGVRNTEAFF | TGCGCCAGCAGCCAAGATGGCCGACAGGGGGTGAGGAACACTGAAGCTTTCTTT
NA | TRBJ1-5 | 14 | TRBD1 | TRBV30 | CAWSEGQSNQPQHF | TGTGCCTGGAGCGAGGGACAGAGCAATCAGCCCCAGCATTTT
NA | TRBJ2-2 | 16 | TRBD2 | TRBV7-3 | CASSLRGVPGTGELFF | TGTGCCAGCAGCTTACGGGGGGTCCCGGGCACCGGGGAGCTGTTTTTT
NA | TRBJ1-4 | 12 | NA | TRBV6-5 | CASKRTPGKLFF | TGTGCCAGCAAACGAACCCCCGGAAAACTGTTTTTT
NA | TRBJ1-5 | 13 | NA | TRBV6-5 | CASSSQGFQPQHF | TGTGCCAGCAGTTCTCAGGGATTTCAGCCCCAGCATTTT
few | TRBJ2-5 | 13 | NA | TRBV18 | CASSPLVQETQYF | TGTGCCAGCTCACCTCTCGTACAAGAGACCCAGTACTTC
NA | TRBJ2-2 | 16 | NA | TRBV5-4 | CASSLAAGAGTGELFF | TGTGCCAGCAGCTTGGCGGCGGGGGCCGGCACCGGGGAGCTGTTTTTT
NA | TRBJ1-2 | 15 | TRBD1 | TRBV7-2 | CASSLVDRGIYGYTF | TGTGCCAGCAGCTTAGTGGACAGGGGGATCTATGGCTACACCTTC
NA | TRBJ2-1 | 15 | TRBD2 | TRBV19 | CASSIASGAYNEQFF | TGTGCCAGTAGTATAGCTAGCGGGGCCTACAATGAGCAGTTCTTC
NA | TRBJ2-1 | 19 | TRBD1 | TRBV12-5 | CASGPGQDGVVPSYNEQFF | TGTGCTAGTGGCCCCGGACAGGATGGGGTTGTCCCTTCCTACAATGAGCAGTTCTTC
NA | TRBJ1-5 | 15 | TRBD1 | TRBV18 | CASSPGTGQKQPQHF | TGTGCCAGCTCACCGGGGACAGGGCAGAAACAGCCCCAGCATTTT
NA | TRBJ2-2 | 15 | NA | TRBV18 | CASSPPEVVPGELFF | TGTGCCAGCTCACCACCTGAGGTAGTTCCCGGGGAGCTGTTTTTT
once | TRBJ1-3 | 16 | NA | TRBV4-2 | CASSQDRAGAGNTIYF | TGTGCCAGCAGCCAAGATCGGGCGGGAGCTGGAAACACCATATATTTT